The clone carrying this T cell receptor beta chain has a handful of counts. Its antigen remains unidentified. TCRdb re-called the 5' RACE reads with MiXCR, one entry per CDR3 protein. The sample has 150,000 to 200,000 distinct CDR3 sequences; roughly 12% are singletons. This sample is part of a study of T-cell memory formation after mild COVID-19. Germline lookup yields CDR1 MGHRA and CDR2 YSYEKL. With V trimmed by 4 bases and J by 8 bases, 5 bases remained unmatched. The length of the CDR3 is 14 residues. Study-level results: Second-wave clones with a day 37 peak had unconfirmed SARS-CoV-2 specificity.

The gene calls are TRBV4-1 and TRBJ1-4; 9 nucleotides align to TRBD1. This clonotype originated in a man between 18 and 35 years old who had mild COVID-19 (a few samples of this study predate the infection). Cell type and time point are not known. What was sequenced was PBMCs or a T cell subset sorted from them (not recorded which). In nucleotides, the CDR3 is TGCGCCAGCAGCCCCGGGACAGGGCGGGAAAAACTGTTTTTT. Amino acid sequence: CASSPGTGREKLFF.